This T cell receptor (beta chain) was recovered during a study of identical twins. Template switching (which added a universal primer site) was used, and cDNA carried unique molecular identifiers. MiXCR, applied by TCRdb to the 5' RACE reads, yields one record per CDR3 protein. The sample has approximately 890,000 distinct CDR3 sequences, roughly 12% seen once. This clonotype was observed at least ten times. The antigen remains unidentified. Germline V CDR1 and CDR2: MNHEY, SVGAGI. The CDR3 extends over 15 amino acids. Between the trimmed V and J ends, which lost 0 bases and 5 bases, there was a span of 8 bases. Study conclusions and caveats: Cord blood beta clonotypes that were abundant carried fewer insertions, and memory repertoires showed no such trend. The study found that models underestimated out-of-frame TCR alpha sharing in monozygotic twins.

The same specimen was also included in a second study, on yellow fever vaccine responses in identical twins.

The source of this sequence is a woman aged 18-29 years in good health. The chain links TRBV6-5 to TRBJ1-6; the D is unclear. Input material: PBMCs. CDR3 bases: TGTGCCAGCAGTTACTCCGGCGGGGATAATTCACCCCTCCACTTT. Translated: CASSYSGGDNSPLHF.